These 27 T cell receptor beta chains were sequenced from one sample in a study of T cells after yellow fever vaccination. TCRdb re-derived calls from the 5' RACE reads in MiXCR, one entry per CDR3 protein. The table includes tens of thousands of distinct CDR3 sequences, less than 8.5% detected once. The sample consisted of CD8+ T cells sorted from PBMCs, taken 15 days after the yellow fever booster vaccination. The receptors stem from a man aged 30 to 39 who received the YFV17D yellow fever vaccine.

This clonotype has at least ten counts. The chain combines TRBV15 with TRBJ2-7; the D is unclear. The CDR3 has 16 residues. V lost 0 bases, J lost 5 bases, and 17 bases lay in between. In germline, CDR1 is LNHNV, CDR2 YYDKDF (reference sequence). Here the CDR3 DNA reads TGTGCCACCAGCAGAGATACGGTAATGGTCGACGACGAGCAGTACTTC. Amino acids: CATSRDTVMVDDEQYF.

This clonotype was picked up many times. The chain combines TRBV3-1 with TRBJ2-3; the match to TRBD2 covers 8 bases. CDR1 is LGHDT and CDR2 is YNNKEL in the germline V gene (reference sequence). The CDR3 loop spans 16 amino acids. The V and J ends lost 3 bases and 4 bases, in that order; junction bases with no gene match: 9. The CDR3 reads CASSQVSGSLADTQYF. In DNA form, the CDR3 reads TGTGCCAGCAGCCAGGTGAGCGGGAGTCTTGCAGATACGCAGTATTTT.

This clonotype was seen repeatedly, ten times or more. This chain uses TRBV5-1 with TRBJ2-1; 12 positions match TRBD2. Trimming cost V 4 bases and J 7 bases; bases outside gene matches: 6. In germline, CDR1 is SGHRS, CDR2 YFSETQ. This CDR3 comprises 15 residues. Written as DNA, the CDR3 is TGCGCCAGCAGCATAGGACTAGCGGGGAATAATGAGCAGTTCTTC. The encoded protein is CASSIGLAGNNEQFF.

This clonotype was counted ten times or more. V usage is TRBV6-2 or TRBV6-3 and J usage is TRBJ2-7; D not resolved. Germline V gene data show CDR1 as MNHEY and CDR2 as SVGEGT. Between the trimmed V and J ends, which lost 6 bases and 1 base, there was a span of 19 bases. The CDR3 contains 16 residues. As DNA, the CDR3 is TGTGCCAGCAGAACTGACTCGACGACACATTCCTACGAGCAGTACTTC. It codes for CASRTDSTTHSYEQYF.

The table lists this clonotype with many counts. This chain connects TRBV6-5 to TRBJ2-7; no clear D. The V end was cut by 1 base, the J end by 0 bases, with 7 bases between. CDR1 is MNHEY and CDR2 is SVGAGI in the germline V gene. The CDR3 is 14 residues long. CDR3 protein: CASSYFPASYEQYF. The CDR3 DNA reads TGTGCCAGCAGTTACTTTCCAGCCTCCTACGAGCAGTACTTC.

This clonotype was detected many times. V is TRBV11-2 and J is TRBJ2-7, with 7 bases aligning to TRBD2. The CDR3 runs to 16 residues. Germline V gene sequence: CDR1 SGHAT, CDR2 FQNNGV. Trimming at V came to 5 bases and at J to 7 bases, leaving 17 bases not matched to a gene. The CDR3 loop is CASSDPTSRIMMEQYF. The CDR3 bases are TGTGCCAGCAGCGACCCGACTAGCAGGATCATGATGGAGCAGTACTTC.

In this sample, this clonotype turned up many times. The CDR3 bases are TGTGCCAGCAGTCCTAGCCTACCTAGCACAGATACGCAGTATTTT. Protein product: CASSPSLPSTDTQYF. The chain combines TRBV12-3 or TRBV12-4 with TRBJ2-3; perhaps TRBD2 as D (5 bases). Trimming cost V 5 bases and J 0 bases, with 12 bases left between them. This CDR3 spans 15 amino acids.

This clonotype was recorded many times. V is TRBV20-1 and J is TRBJ2-7; D assignment may be TRBD1 or TRBD2 (5 bases each). The CDR3 totals 14 residues. CDR1 DFQATT and CDR2 SNEGSKA come from the germline V gene (reference sequence). V was shortened by 4 bases and J by 0 bases, with 13 bases between the two germline ends. The DNA of the CDR3 is TGCAGTGCTAACGGGGCGGAAAACTCCTACGAGCAGTACTTC. This translates into CSANGAENSYEQYF.

This clonotype appeared many times. The chain links TRBV6-1 to TRBJ2-6; D might be TRBD2 (6 bases). Germline V gene sequence: CDR1 MNHNS, CDR2 SASEGT. The V end was cut by 7 bases, the J end by 4 bases, with 17 bases between. CDR3 length: 16 residues. For the CDR3, the DNA is TGTGCCAGCACTAAGACAACGGGGGACGGGGCCAACGTCCTGACTTTC. It specifies CASTKTTGDGANVLTF.

The table lists this clonotype with many counts. The rearrangement uses TRBV20-1 and TRBJ2-7; 13 bases are shared with TRBD2. V shed 7 bases, J shed 7 bases, and the junction held 10 bases outside the gene matches. The CDR3 has 14 residues. From germline, CDR1 is DFQATT and CDR2 SNEGSKA (reference sequence). CDR3 coding DNA: TGCAGTGTCAAAGGACTAGCGGGAGCGGAAGAGCAGTACTTC. It encodes CSVKGLAGAEEQYF.

This clonotype was observed at least ten times. This chain links TRBV7-9 with TRBJ2-2; no reliable D call. Germline loops: CDR1 SEHNR, CDR2 FQNEAQ (reference sequence). The CDR3 totals 15 residues. Deletions cut 7 bases from V and 0 bases from J, with 12 bases between. The DNA of the CDR3 is TGTGCCAGCACCCCGCCCGCCGCGAACACCGGGGAGCTGTTTTTT. Translating it yields CASTPPAANTGELFF.

This clonotype was observed at least ten times. The J gene is TRBJ2-1, the V gene TRBV30; D gene unclear. Per the germline V gene, CDR1 is GTSNPN and CDR2 is SVGIG (reference sequence). The CDR3 runs 11 residues. V was shortened by 0 bases and J by 8 bases, with 5 bases between the two germline ends. In DNA, the CDR3 is TGTGCCTGGAGTGTAAGTGATGAGCAGTTCTTC. It translates to CAWSVSDEQFF.

This clonotype has ten or more counts. V usage is TRBV6-1 and J usage is TRBJ2-7, with unresolved D. Germline V gives CDR1 MNHNS, CDR2 SASEGT. The CDR3 totals 13 residues. Trimming removed 5 bases from V and 2 bases from J, with 10 bases in between. The DNA of the CDR3 is TGTGCCAGCAGTCCGCTCTCCGCCTACGAGCAGTACTTC. This translates into CASSPLSAYEQYF.

In this sample, this clonotype turned up many times. The chain recombines TRBV19 with TRBJ2-1; possible D gene TRBD2, 6 bases. V shed 7 bases and J shed 4 bases, with 8 bases lying between them. This CDR3 region has 12 residues. Germline CDR1 is LNHDA and CDR2 is SQIVND (reference sequence). CDR3 region: CASKGLYNEQFF. As DNA, the CDR3 is TGTGCCAGTAAGGGACTTTACAATGAGCAGTTCTTC.

This clonotype was seen repeatedly, ten times or more. V is TRBV20-1 and J is TRBJ2-7; a possible D gene is TRBD1 (5 bases). From germline, CDR1 is DFQATT and CDR2 SNEGSKA (reference sequence). The CDR3 covers 14 residues. Trimming removed 6 bases from V and 5 bases from J, with 20 bases in between. This CDR3 is CSAPEADSEDEQYF. CDR3 nucleotide sequence: TGCAGTGCCCCCGAAGCTGACAGCGAGGACGAGCAGTACTTC.

This clonotype was seen at least ten times. The rearrangement joins TRBV11-2 to TRBJ2-7; D is unresolved. Trimming took off 3 bases at V and 7 bases at J, with 10 bases between the two ends. CDR3 length: 12 amino acids. CDR1 and CDR2 from the germline V gene are SGHAT and FQNNGV. The CDR3 here is CASSFTAWEQYF. The CDR3 DNA reads TGTGCCAGCAGCTTTACGGCGTGGGAGCAGTACTTC.

Remarks on this clonotype: This may arise from a read error, as a much more abundant clone is one base away. CDR3 sequence reads: CACSYYPARAGEAYEQYF. The CDR3 DNA reads TGTGCCTGCAGTTACTACCCCGCTCGGGCGGGAGAAGCCTACGAGCAGTACTTC. The chain has TRBV6-2 or TRBV6-3 and TRBJ2-7; 7 bases fit TRBD2. Germline-derived CDR1 and CDR2 are MNHEY and SVGEGT. The CDR3 spans 18 residues.

The table lists this clonotype with many counts. The chain links TRBV12-3 or TRBV12-4 to TRBJ2-3, with unresolved D. The CDR3 has 16 amino acids. Trimming removed 1 base from V and 6 bases from J, with 17 bases in between. As DNA, the CDR3 is TGTGCCAGCAGTTTAGGAAGCCAGCCAATCTGGGATACGCAGTATTTT. This translates into CASSLGSQPIWDTQYF.

The table lists this clonotype with many counts. CDR3 in DNA: TGTGCCAGCCCCCGGGACAGCAAAAGTAGCTCCTACGAGCAGTACTTC. Translated, it gives CASPRDSKSSSYEQYF. This chain connects TRBV11-2 to TRBJ2-7, with TRBD1 identical over 7 bases. CDR3 length equals 16 residues. The germline CDR1 and CDR2 sequences are SGHAT and FQNNGV. The J segment lost 0 bases and the V segment lost 8 bases, leaving 13 bases of the junction unmatched.

This clonotype was seen many times. V usage is TRBV27 and J usage is TRBJ1-1; no definite D call. The CDR3 has 14 residues. Deletions cut 3 bases from V and 2 bases from J, with 10 bases between. In germline, CDR1 is MNHEY, CDR2 SMNVEV (reference sequence). The CDR3 sequence: CASSLTKLNTEAFF. The CDR3 DNA reads as TGTGCCAGCAGTTTGACCAAATTAAACACTGAAGCTTTCTTT.

This clonotype was seen ten or more times. The V and J genes are TRBV2 and TRBJ2-7, with no clear D. This CDR3 is 11 amino acids long. Looked up from germline, CDR1 is SNHLY and CDR2 is FYNNEI. Deletions cut 6 bases from V and 1 base from J, with 4 bases between. The CDR3 is CASRASYEQYF. DNA for the CDR3: TGTGCCAGCAGAGCTTCCTACGAGCAGTACTTC.

On this clonotype itself: This could be a read error, since a much larger clone is one nucleotide away. This likely comes from a read error, as the CDR3 has no conserved phenylalanine or tryptophan at its end. The V gene is TRBV7-2, the J gene TRBJ2-5, with TRBD2 matching over 8 bases. Germline assignment: CDR1 SGHTA and CDR2 FQGNSA. The CDR3 is 16 residues long. V shed 2 bases, J shed 1 base, and the junction held 6 bases outside the gene matches. CDR3 nucleotide sequence: TGTGCCAGCAGCTTATCAGTACTAGCGGCCCAAGAGACCCAGTACTCC. Amino acids: CASSLSVLAAQETQYS.

In its sample, this clonotype was seen many times. The chain is built from TRBV20-1 and TRBJ2-7, with 10 bases aligning to TRBD2. The CDR3 extends over 13 amino acids. The germline V gene encodes CDR1 DFQATT and CDR2 SNEGSKA (reference sequence). Germline trimming cut 6 bases from V and 3 bases from J; bases unmatched to any gene: 5. The DNA for the CDR3 is TGCAGTGCGACCGGGACTAGCGACTACGAGCAGTACTTC. Its translation is CSATGTSDYEQYF.

This clonotype turned up a few times. The rearrangement links TRBV20-1 to TRBJ2-5; 7 bases align to TRBD2. The CDR3 spans 15 residues. Germline CDR1 and CDR2: DFQATT and SNEGSKA (reference sequence). V shed 3 bases, J shed 4 bases, and the junction held 11 bases outside the gene matches. CDR3 loop: CSASWVWGGGETQYF. CDR3 in DNA: TGCAGTGCTAGCTGGGTGTGGGGGGGAGGAGAGACCCAGTACTTC.

A few counts support this clonotype. The CDR3 loop reads CASSILGQEAYEQYF. DNA for the CDR3: TGTGCCAGTAGTATCTTGGGACAGGAGGCCTACGAGCAGTACTTC. V and J are TRBV19 and TRBJ2-7; 8 positions agree with TRBD1. Germline-derived CDR1 and CDR2 are LNHDA and SQIVND (reference sequence). V lost 3 bases to trimming and J lost 2 bases; unmatched junction nucleotides: 6. This CDR3 has 15 residues.

This clonotype was detected many times. V is TRBV29-1 and J is TRBJ2-7, with 12 bases that match TRBD2. CDR3 length equals 14 residues. The germline gives CDR1 SQVTM, CDR2 ANQGSEA. The trim removed 4 bases at V and 3 bases at J, leaving 4 bases unmatched. The DNA for the CDR3 is TGCAGCGTTGGGTCGACTAGCGGGAGCTACGAGCAGTACTTC. Translating gives CSVGSTSGSYEQYF.

The sample holds a few counts of this clonotype. This chain joins TRBV20-1 and TRBJ2-3, with 7 bases that match TRBD1. V dropped 6 bases and J dropped 3; count of bases not matched to a gene: 21. Germline values: CDR1 DFQATT, CDR2 SNEGSKA (reference sequence). The CDR3 contains 18 residues. CDR3 amino acids: CSATETPVDRVVTDTQYF. The CDR3 bases are TGCAGTGCCACAGAAACCCCCGTCGACAGGGTGGTGACAGATACGCAGTATTTT.